A single sample is the source of the 20 T cell receptor beta chains below, sequenced in a study of glioma-infiltrating T cells. TCR alpha and beta CDR3 regions were amplified from RNA using iRepertoire nested multiplex PCR. TCRdb analysed the multiplex PCR reads with MiXCR anew, one entry per CDR3 protein. This sample has 100,000 to 150,000 distinct CDR3 sequences, with roughly 20% found just once. Source material: glioma tissue, nonneoplastic brain tissue, or PBMCs (not recorded which). The receptors stem from a human donor with low-grade glioma or glioblastoma, undergoing nonglioma brain surgery, or in good health (not recorded which).

This clonotype appeared many times. The genes are TRBV7-6 and TRBJ2-7; TRBD1 agrees at 12 bases. CDR3 size: 15 residues. Germline lookup yields CDR1 SGHVS and CDR2 FNYEAQ. The J segment lost 5 bases and the V segment lost 0 bases, leaving 2 bases of the junction unmatched. CDR3 sequence (DNA): TGTGCCAGCAGCTTAGCGGGACAGGGGGCCCACGAGCAGTACTTC. It is translated as CASSLAGQGAHEQYF.

The V and J genes are TRBV7-2 and TRBJ2-7; the D is unclear. This CDR3 has 16 amino acids. V was clipped by 4 bases and J by 0 bases, with 16 bases between them. Germline-derived CDR1 and CDR2 are SGHTA and FQGNSA. CDR3 region: CASSSDTLISSYEQYF. In DNA, the CDR3 is TGTGCCAGCAGCTCCGACACTTTGATTAGCTCCTACGAGCAGTACTTC.

This clonotype was found a few times. This could be a read error, since a much larger clone is one nucleotide away. The chain joins TRBV7-6 to TRBJ2-3; the match to TRBD2 covers 7 bases. The germline V gene encodes CDR1 SGHVS and CDR2 FNYEAQ. The CDR3 has 14 residues. The CDR3 sequence is CAGSLGAGTDTQYF. In DNA form, the CDR3 reads TGTGCCGGCAGCTTAGGAGCGGGGACAGATACGCAGTATTTT.

This clonotype was counted at least ten times. The V gene is TRBV7-9, the J gene TRBJ2-3; no clear D gene. The CDR3 loop spans 11 amino acids. Germline CDR1 reads SEHNR; CDR2 reads FQNEAQ (reference sequence). V was shortened by 6 bases and J by 7 bases, with 8 bases between the two germline ends. The CDR3 sequence: CASRGSNTQYF. The CDR3 bases are TGTGCCAGCAGAGGGTCTAATACGCAGTATTTT.

This clonotype was counted ten times or more. The rearrangement uses TRBV6-1 and TRBJ2-1; 13 bases map to TRBD2. CDR3 size: 16 residues. Trimming removed 2 bases from V and 8 bases from J; junction bases left unmatched: 6. Germline loops: CDR1 MNHNS, CDR2 SASEGT. The CDR3 protein is CASSEMWTSGSDEQFF. The CDR3 DNA is TGTGCCAGCAGTGAAATGTGGACTAGCGGGAGCGATGAGCAGTTCTTC.

Remarks on this clonotype: A much larger clone lies one base from this, so it may be a read error. The rearrangement links TRBV4-2 to TRBJ1-2; the match to TRBD1 covers 10 bases. Germline V gene sequence: CDR1 LGHNA, CDR2 YNFKEQ. V lost 1 base to trimming and J lost 4 bases; unmatched junction nucleotides: 6. This CDR3 spans 16 amino acids. The CDR3 reads CASSQGWTGGIYGYTF. CDR3 nucleotide sequence: TGTGCCAGCAGCCAAGGATGGACAGGGGGAATCTATGGCTACACCTTC.

About this clonotype: This may stem from a read error, because a much larger clone lies one nucleotide away. The V gene is TRBV4-1, the J gene TRBJ2-3, with D unresolved. The germline gives CDR1 MGHRA, CDR2 YSYEKL. Trimming left V 0 bases short and J 1 base short, with 8 bases between. The CDR3 covers 15 residues. The CDR3 reads CASSQDRDRTDTQYF. CDR3 bases: TGCGCCAGCAGCCAAGATCGAGACCGCACAGATACGCAGTATTTT.

This clonotype was observed many times. The CDR3 reads CASSQGMGEQYF. In DNA form, the CDR3 reads TGCGCCAGCAGCCAGGGGATGGGGGAGCAGTACTTC. The chain recombines TRBV4-1 with TRBJ2-7; unclear D gene. This CDR3 is built from 12 residues. The germline V and J ends were trimmed by 3 bases and 7 bases, with 10 bases remaining between them. Germline V gene data show CDR1 as MGHRA and CDR2 as YSYEKL.

In its sample, this clonotype was seen many times. The chain carries TRBV25-1 and TRBJ2-3, with unresolved D. Germline CDR1 reads MGHDK; CDR2 reads SYGVNS. Between the trimmed V and J ends, which lost 3 bases and 2 bases, there was a span of 9 bases. The CDR3 is 14 amino acids. CDR3 in DNA: TGTGCCAGCAGTGAGGGCTTCTCCACAGATACGCAGTATTTT. The encoded protein is CASSEGFSTDTQYF.

This clonotype occurred many times. The V and J genes are TRBV18 and TRBJ2-1; D ambiguous. Germline V gene sequence: CDR1 KGHSH, CDR2 LQKENI. The CDR3 runs 13 residues. With 4 bases removed from V and 13 bases from J, the gap between germline ends came to 17 bases. CDR3 sequence: CASSLDGGEDQFF. The CDR3 nucleotides read TGTGCCAGCTCACTCGACGGTGGAGAAGACCAGTTCTTC.

On this clonotype itself: The CDR3 does not close with the conserved phenylalanine or tryptophan, likely indicating a read error. The CDR3 here is CASSLGDNEQFI. CDR3 nucleotides: TGCGCCAGCAGCTTGGGAGACAATGAGCAGTTCATC. The rearrangement links TRBV5-1 to TRBJ2-1; D gene ambiguous. V lost 0 bases to trimming and J lost 5 bases, with 3 bases between them. There are 12 residues in the CDR3. Germline CDR1 and CDR2: SGHRS and YFSETQ.

This clonotype was picked up many times. The V call is TRBV7-9, the J call TRBJ1-2, with D perhaps matching TRBD1 (6 bases). Trimming cost V 2 bases and J 2 bases, with 9 bases left between them. This CDR3 has 14 residues. CDR1 and CDR2 (germline): SEHNR, FQNEAQ (reference sequence). The CDR3 sequence: CASSLRGQNYGYTF. Written as DNA, the CDR3 is TGTGCCAGCAGCTTACGGGGACAAAACTATGGCTACACCTTC.

The rearrangement links TRBV11-2 to TRBJ1-4; D remains ambiguous. V gave up 1 base and J gave up 6 bases, with 3 bases separating them. CDR3 length: 12 amino acids. Germline loops: CDR1 SGHAT, CDR2 FQNNGV. The DNA for the CDR3 is TGTGCCAGCAGCTTAGCGGATGAAAAACTGTTTTTT. It yields the protein CASSLADEKLFF. Based on the CDR3 plus reference TRBV11-2 and TRBJ1-4, the full variable domain is EAGVAQSPRYKIIEKRQSVAFWCNPISGHATLYWYQQILGQGPKLLIQFQNNGVVDDSQLPKDRFSAERLKGVDSTLKIQPAKLEDSAVYLCASSLADEKLFFGSGTQLSVL.

This clonotype was counted a few times. This chain links TRBV12-3 or TRBV12-4 with TRBJ2-5, with TRBD2 identical over 9 bases. V trimming: 4 bases; J trimming: 5 bases; junction bases outside the gene matches: 5. This CDR3 has 14 residues. The CDR3 sequence: CASSSSGTTETQYF. DNA for the CDR3: TGTGCCAGCAGTTCTAGCGGGACAACGGAGACCCAGTACTTC.

About this clonotype itself: A much larger clone differs from this one at a single base, so this may be a read error. This chain uses TRBV6-1 with TRBJ2-1; TRBD2 matches 9 bases. The CDR3 length is 14 residues. Germline V gene sequence: CDR1 MNHNS, CDR2 SASEGT. Here the CDR3 reads CTSRATSGNNEQFF. CDR3 nucleotide sequence: TGTACCAGCAGGGCGACTAGCGGTAACAATGAGCAGTTCTTC.

To note about this clonotype: This could be a read error, since a much larger clone is one nucleotide away. V gene TRBV6-1 combines with J gene TRBJ1-3; D gene uncertain. This CDR3 has 13 residues. V was pared by 10 bases and J by 0 bases, with 10 bases between. Germline V gene data show CDR1 as MNHNS and CDR2 as SASEGT. CDR3 in amino acids: CANKVFSGNTIYF. CDR3 DNA: TGTGCCAACAAAGTCTTCTCTGGAAACACCATATATTTT.

As for this clonotype: A read error may explain this, as a much larger clone is one base away. The rearrangement links TRBV18 to TRBJ2-1; D is ambiguous. V shed 1 base and J shed 2 bases, with 21 bases lying between them. There are 19 residues in the CDR3. Germline V gene lookup returns CDR1 KGHSH and CDR2 LQKENI. The CDR3, as DNA: TGTGCCAGCTCACCACGAGAAGGAATCCCTGCGAACGCCTACAATGAGCAGTTCTTC. Protein: CASSPREGIPANAYNEQFF.

A remark on this clonotype: Relative to the germline gene, one junction end is altered; a read error may explain this. The chain has TRBV15 and TRBJ1-1, with unresolved D. The CDR3 has 13 residues. Germline loops: CDR1 LNHNV, CDR2 YYDKDF (reference sequence). CDR3 sequence reads: CATSRAGSTEAFF. The CDR3 coding sequence is TGTGCCACCAGCAGAGCCGGGAGCACTGAAGCCTTCTTT. The whole variable domain, filled in from reference TRBV15 and TRBJ1-1, reads DAMVIQNPRYQVTQFGKPVTLSCSQTLNHNVMYWYQQKSSQAPKLLFHYYDKDFNNEADTPDNFQSRRPNTSFCFLDIRSPGLGDTAMYLCATSRAGSTEAFFGQGTRLTVV.

About this clonotype: A much larger clone lies one base from this, so it may be a read error. The chain recombines TRBV7-2 with TRBJ2-3; no clear D. Germline V gives CDR1 SGHTA, CDR2 FQGNSA. The CDR3 has 12 residues. V dropped 8 bases and J dropped 7 bases, with 13 bases sitting between them. The CDR3 region is CASGYARNTQYF. Here the CDR3 DNA reads TGTGCCAGCGGTTACGCGAGAAATACGCAGTATTTT.

This clonotype showed up many times. V is TRBV9 and J is TRBJ1-5; the D gene is possibly TRBD1 (6 bases). The CDR3 has 13 amino acids. V dropped 7 bases and J dropped 9 bases, with 17 bases sitting between them. Looked up from germline, CDR1 is SGDLS and CDR2 is YYNGEE. The chain's CDR3 is CASARTVDGPQHF. The DNA for the CDR3 is TGTGCCAGCGCCCGGACAGTGGACGGGCCCCAGCATTTT. The entire variable domain, with the rest obtained from reference TRBV9 and TRBJ1-5, is as follows: DSGVTQTPKHLITATGQRVTLRCSPRSGDLSVYWYQQSLDQGLQFLIQYYNGEERAKGNILERFSAQQFPDLHSELNLSSLELGDSALYFCASARTVDGPQHFGDGTRLSIL.